A single sample gave rise to the 5 T cell receptor beta chains below, sequenced in a study of neurological immune-mediated disorders (dated by TCRdb to about 2019). Preparation of the library involved 5' RACE. Reads for this sample came from an Illumina HiSeq 2500. TCRdb passed the public sequencing reads through fastp at Q25 and MiXCR, retaining productive beta sequences. Merged by CDR3 protein, the rows form single entries marked with the most common genes and DNA. Across this sample there are tens of thousands of distinct CDR3 sequences, with about 9.3% seen only once. The ten largest clones capture about 7% of the sample. Sequencing was carried out using PBMCs. The receptors derive from a woman between 25 and 40 years old with HTLV-1-associated myelopathy (HAM/TSP).

The rearrangement joins TRBV11-2 to TRBJ2-7; D remains unclear. The V gene's germline CDR1 is SGHAT and CDR2 FQNNGV. Between the trimmed V and J ends, which lost 0 bases and 8 bases, there was a span of 8 bases. The CDR3 loop spans 12 amino acids. The CDR3: CASSLDSYQQYF. The CDR3 bases are TGTGCCAGCAGCTTAGACAGTTACCAGCAGTACTTC. Full variable domain (rest looked up from reference TRBV11-2 and TRBJ2-7): EAGVAQSPRYKIIEKRQSVAFWCNPISGHATLYWYQQILGQGPKLLIQFQNNGVVDDSQLPKDRFSAERLKGVDSTLKIQPAKLEDSAVYLCASSLDSYQQYFGPGTRLTVT.

This clonotype was seen repeatedly, ten times or more. The V gene is TRBV5-5, the J gene TRBJ2-1; D is perhaps TRBD2 (6 bases). The CDR3 is 12 residues long. The germline V gene encodes CDR1 SGHKS and CDR2 YYEKEE (reference sequence). Trimming took off 2 bases at V and 6 bases at J, with 6 bases between the two ends. CDR3 protein: CASSFGGNEQFF. The CDR3 coding sequence is TGTGCCAGCAGCTTCGGGGGCAATGAGCAGTTCTTC.

This chain links TRBV2 with TRBJ1-2; unclear D gene. Germline loops: CDR1 SNHLY, CDR2 FYNNEI. V lost 5 bases and J lost 2, with 9 bases in between. This CDR3 has 13 residues. CDR3 sequence reads: CASSKDLNYGYTF. The CDR3 coding sequence is TGTGCCAGCAGTAAGGACCTGAACTATGGCTACACCTTC.

This clonotype was observed at least ten times. V is TRBV5-5 and J is TRBJ1-1; a possible D gene is TRBD1 (5 bases). The CDR3 runs 18 residues. Germline V gene sequence: CDR1 SGHKS, CDR2 YYEKEE (reference sequence). Trimming shortened V by 4 bases and J by 1 base, and 23 bases separated the two germline ends. CDR3 amino acids: CASSHLRVSIPPNTEAFF. The CDR3 DNA sequence: TGTGCCAGCAGCCACCTCAGGGTCTCAATTCCCCCGAACACTGAAGCTTTCTTT.

This clonotype has a handful of counts. This rearrangement joins TRBV12-2 to TRBJ2-1; the table's TRBD1 call for D was not verified on the DNA. TRBV12-2 is reported as a pseudogene. The CDR3 sequence is 15 residues long. The CDR3 nucleotides are TGTGCAAGTCGCTTAGAGCCTAGCGGGGGGCATGAGCAGTTCTTC. This gives the protein CASRLEPSGGHEQFF.